Each of the 21 T cell receptor beta chains below was sequenced from the same sample in a study of OX40 agonist ivuxolimab in advanced cancers. Only in-frame clones appear in the TCRdb table, and some are missing; sequencing was by immunoSEQ multiplex PCR. The data hold some 45,000 clones, with around 85% observed a single time. The sequences come from CD4+ or CD8+ T cells sorted from blood, collected in a trial of the OX40 agonist ivuxolimab. The receptors were gathered from an adult with an advanced solid tumor such as melanoma, head and neck, liver or kidney cancer.

The rearrangement joins TRBV7-9 to TRBJ1-3; the D gene is possibly TRBD1 (5 bases). From germline, CDR1 is SEHNR and CDR2 FQNEAQ (reference sequence). This CDR3 is built from 15 residues. The V end lost 1 base, the J end lost 2 bases, and 9 bases lay between the germline ends. In DNA form, the CDR3 reads TGTGCCAGCAGCTTAGAGGGGATCCCTGGAAACACCATATATTTT. Protein sequence: CASSLEGIPGNTIYF.

CDR3 amino acids: CASSVQGIVINEQFF. The CDR3 coding sequence is TGTGCCAGTAGCGTACAGGGGATAGTGATCAATGAGCAGTTCTTC. The rearrangement links TRBV19 to TRBJ2-1; 7 bases agree with TRBD1. The V gene's germline CDR1 is LNHDA and CDR2 SQIVND (reference sequence). The ends lost 6 bases at V and 6 bases at J; junction bases unmatched: 11. The CDR3 spans 15 residues.

The chain is built from TRBV5-1 and TRBJ2-3; TRBD2 aligns across 8 bases. This CDR3 is built from 15 residues. The germline V gene has CDR1 SGHRS and CDR2 YFSETQ. V was clipped by 2 bases and J by 5 bases; unmatched bases: 7. CDR3 nucleotide sequence: TGCGCCAGCAGCTTAGCGGGGGAGATCATAGATACGCAGTATTTT. It encodes CASSLAGEIIDTQYF. The full variable domain, with the rest looked up from reference TRBV5-1 and TRBJ2-3, is KAGVTQTPRYLIKTRGQQVTLSCSPISGHRSVSWYQQTPGQGLQFLFEYFSETQRNKGNFPGRFSGRQFSNSRSEMNVSTLELGDSALYLCASSLAGEIIDTQYFGPGTRLTVL.

The table lists this clone with a count of one. At the DNA level, this CDR3 is encoded by other sequences in the same sample as well. The rearrangement joins TRBV2 to TRBJ1-1, with D maybe TRBD1 (6 bases). Trimming cost V 4 bases and J 3 bases, with 9 bases left between them. The CDR3 totals 13 residues. CDR1 and CDR2 from the germline V gene are SNHLY and FYNNEI. The CDR3 DNA is TGTGCCAGCAGTGGACAGGCGGACACTGAAGCTTTCTTT. Its translation is CASSGQADTEAFF. The whole variable domain, remainder taken from reference TRBV2 and TRBJ1-1, is EPEVTQTPSHQVTQMGQEVILRCVPISNHLYFYWYRQILGQKVEFLVSFYNNEISEKSEIFDDQFSVERPDGSNFTLKIRSTKLEDSAMYFCASSGQADTEAFFGQGTRLTVV.

This rearrangement joins TRBV11-2 to TRBJ2-7, with 8 bases aligning to TRBD2. The trim removed 3 bases at V and 2 bases at J, leaving 9 bases unmatched. This CDR3 is built from 16 residues. CDR1 is SGHAT, CDR2 FQNNGV, per germline. This CDR3 reads CASSFGGGGPAYEQYF. The CDR3, as DNA: TGTGCCAGCAGCTTTGGGGGCGGGGGGCCGGCCTACGAGCAGTACTTC.

The chain employs TRBV10-3 and TRBJ2-4; tentatively, D is TRBD2 (5 bases). The CDR3 has 14 residues. Germline V CDR1 and CDR2: ENHRY, SYGVKD. With 2 bases removed from V and 4 bases from J, the gap between germline ends came to 9 bases. The CDR3 reads CAISEPGEKNIQYF. The CDR3 DNA sequence: TGTGCCATCAGTGAGCCCGGGGAGAAAAACATTCAGTACTTC.

V is TRBV5-6 and J is TRBJ2-3, with 9 bases identical to TRBD2. In germline, CDR1 is SGHDT, CDR2 YYEEEE. The CDR3 runs 15 residues. The ends lost 0 bases at V and 2 bases at J; junction bases unmatched: 1. The CDR3 loop is CASSLGLAATDTQYF. The DNA of the CDR3 is TGTGCCAGCAGCTTGGGACTAGCGGCCACAGATACGCAGTATTTT.

V usage is TRBV28 and J usage is TRBJ2-1, with 13 bases aligning to TRBD2. V dropped 5 bases and J dropped 7; count of bases not matched to a gene: 8. Germline-derived CDR1 and CDR2 are MDHEN and SYDVKM. This CDR3 has 16 amino acids. CDR3 sequence reads: CASSTPGTSGENEQFF. DNA of the CDR3: TGTGCCAGCAGTACCCCCGGGACTAGCGGGGAAAATGAGCAGTTCTTC.

This chain links TRBV28 with TRBJ1-1, with 7 bases aligning to TRBD1. The ends lost 4 bases at V and 0 bases at J; junction bases unmatched: 5. Germline assignment: CDR1 MDHEN and CDR2 SYDVKM. The CDR3 length is 15 residues. CDR3 amino acids: CASSSTGLLNTEAFF. The CDR3 nucleotides are TGTGCCAGCAGTTCGACAGGGCTTCTGAACACTGAAGCTTTCTTT.

This chain connects TRBV7-2 to TRBJ2-1, with no clear D. The CDR3 runs 13 residues. The V end lost 0 bases, the J end lost 4 bases, and 4 bases lay between the germline ends. Germline CDR1 SGHTA, CDR2 FQGNSA. The CDR3 reads CASSLASYNEQFF. CDR3 bases: TGTGCCAGCAGCTTAGCTAGTTACAATGAGCAGTTCTTC. Full variable domain (missing parts from reference TRBV7-2 and TRBJ2-1): GAGVSQSPSNKVTEKGKDVELRCDPISGHTALYWYRQSLGQGLEFLIYFQGNSAPDKSGLPSDRFSAERTGGSVSTLTIQRTQQEDSAVYLCASSLASYNEQFFGPGTRLTVL.

This clone was counted only a few times. This chain joins TRBV6-1 and TRBJ1-5; D not certain. Trimming pared 3 bases from V and 2 bases from J, leaving 14 bases between. The CDR3 contains 16 residues. The germline gives CDR1 MNHNS, CDR2 SASEGT. In DNA, the CDR3 is TGTGCCAGCAGTGACAGCATGGGGAGACGCAATCAGCCCCAGCATTTT. It codes for CASSDSMGRRNQPQHF.

The CDR3 here is CASSPISGVRAGSNQPQHF. CDR3 DNA: TGTGCCAGCTCACCAATTTCAGGGGTCAGGGCGGGAAGCAATCAGCCCCAGCATTTT. This sequence joins TRBV18 and TRBJ1-5, with D perhaps TRBD1 (6 bases). This CDR3 is built from 19 residues. V lost 2 bases and J 1 base, leaving 21 bases between the germline ends. The germline CDR1 and CDR2 sequences are KGHSH and LQKENI.

The V gene is TRBV30, the J gene TRBJ2-7; maybe TRBD2 (5 bases). Germline V gene sequence: CDR1 GTSNPN, CDR2 SVGIG (reference sequence). Trimming shortened V by 3 bases and J by 0 bases, and 21 bases separated the two germline ends. The CDR3 totals 17 residues. CDR3 loop: CAWRPTLGRRSSYEQYF. CDR3 in DNA: TGTGCCTGGAGGCCCACTCTAGGGCGGAGGAGCTCCTACGAGCAGTACTTC.

The chain employs TRBV11-2 and TRBJ1-3; 9 bases fit TRBD1. The CDR3 spans 15 residues. The ends lost 6 bases at V and 3 bases at J; junction bases unmatched: 6. CDR1 is SGHAT, CDR2 FQNNGV, per germline. The CDR3 region is CASSYRTGVGNTIYF. The CDR3 nucleotides read TGTGCCAGCAGTTATAGGACAGGGGTTGGAAACACCATATATTTT.

The rearrangement uses TRBV9 and TRBJ2-1, with TRBD2 matching over 10 bases. The CDR3 has 17 residues. Losses at the gene ends were 0 bases for V and 2 bases for J; bases not matched to a gene: 5. The germline CDR1 and CDR2 sequences are SGDLS and YYNGEE. The CDR3, as DNA: TGTGCCAGCAGCGTAGTAAGCGGGAGGGCCCCCTACAATGAGCAGTTCTTC. Translating it yields CASSVVSGRAPYNEQFF. The full variable domain, its missing parts supplied by reference TRBV9 and TRBJ2-1, is DSGVTQTPKHLITATGQRVTLRCSPRSGDLSVYWYQQSLDQGLQFLIQYYNGEERAKGNILERFSAQQFPDLHSELNLSSLELGDSALYFCASSVVSGRAPYNEQFFGPGTRLTVL.

The V and J genes are TRBV29-1 and TRBJ2-3; weak D call: TRBD2 (7 bases). The V end lost 4 bases, the J end lost 5 bases, and 13 bases lay between the germline ends. Germline CDR1 is SQVTM and CDR2 is ANQGSEA. There are 13 residues in the CDR3. The CDR3 is CSVVGGAKDTQYF. The DNA for the CDR3 is TGCAGCGTTGTGGGGGGGGCCAAAGATACGCAGTATTTT.

The J gene is TRBJ1-4, the V gene TRBV30; the D is unclear. This CDR3 comprises 13 residues. Germline CDR1 and CDR2: GTSNPN and SVGIG (reference sequence). V lost 8 bases and J lost 3, with 13 bases in between. The CDR3 loop reads CALGNTANEKLFF. CDR3 bases: TGTGCCCTCGGGAACACGGCTAATGAAAAACTGTTTTTT.

The chain uses TRBV5-1 and TRBJ2-3, with TRBD2 matching 9 bases. The V segment lost 0 bases and the J segment 4 bases; nucleotides outside the gene matches: 6. The germline V gene has CDR1 SGHRS and CDR2 YFSETQ. The CDR3 totals 16 residues. CDR3 protein: CASSLEAAGGADTQYF. The CDR3 coding sequence is TGCGCCAGCAGCTTGGAGGCGGCGGGGGGGGCAGATACGCAGTATTTT.

The chain combines TRBV21-1 with TRBJ1-1; TRBD1, as called in the table, went unchecked against the DNA. TRBV21-1 represents a pseudogene. This CDR3 contains 15 residues. The CDR3 sequence is CASSTGEQGGTEAFF. The CDR3 DNA is TGTGCCAGCAGCACTGGGGAACAGGGCGGCACTGAAGCTTTCTTT.

DNA of the CDR3: TGTGCCAGCTCACCAAGCGTCTCTGGAAACACCATATATTTT. This translates into CASSPSVSGNTIYF. The chain uses TRBV18 and TRBJ1-3; D is uncertain. This CDR3 region has 14 residues. CDR1 and CDR2 from the germline V gene are KGHSH and LQKENI. V shed 2 bases and J shed 0 bases, with 5 bases lying between them.

The rearrangement links TRBV19 to TRBJ1-5; tentatively, D is TRBD1 (6 bases). Germline lookup yields CDR1 LNHDA and CDR2 SQIVND (reference sequence). The CDR3 runs to 15 residues. V lost 5 bases and J 7 bases, leaving 18 bases between the germline ends. In DNA, the CDR3 is TGTGCCAGTAGTTCTGGGGGCAGCGACCGGCAGCCCCAGCATTTT. This translates into CASSSGGSDRQPQHF.